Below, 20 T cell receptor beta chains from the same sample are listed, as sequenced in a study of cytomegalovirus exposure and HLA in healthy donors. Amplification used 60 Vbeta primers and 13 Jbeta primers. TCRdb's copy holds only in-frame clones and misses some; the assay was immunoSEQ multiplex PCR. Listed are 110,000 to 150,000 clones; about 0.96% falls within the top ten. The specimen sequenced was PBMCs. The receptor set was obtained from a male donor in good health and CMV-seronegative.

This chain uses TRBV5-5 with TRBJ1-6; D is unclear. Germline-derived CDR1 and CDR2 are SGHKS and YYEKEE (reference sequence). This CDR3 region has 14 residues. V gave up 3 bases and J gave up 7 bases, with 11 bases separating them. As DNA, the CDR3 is TGTGCCAGCAGCTCCGGAAGAGGGAATTCACCCCTCCACTTT. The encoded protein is CASSSGRGNSPLHF. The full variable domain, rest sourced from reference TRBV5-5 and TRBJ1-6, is DAGVTQSPTHLIKTRGQQVTLRCSPISGHKSVSWYQQVLGQGPQFIFQYYEKEERGRGNFPDRFSARQFPNYSSELNVNALLLGDSALYLCASSSGRGNSPLHFGNGTRLTVT.

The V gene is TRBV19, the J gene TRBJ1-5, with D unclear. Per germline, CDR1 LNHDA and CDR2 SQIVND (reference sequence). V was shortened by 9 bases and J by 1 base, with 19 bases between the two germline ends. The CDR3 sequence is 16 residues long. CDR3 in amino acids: CASGRRVSGSNQPQHF. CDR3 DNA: TGTGCCAGCGGCAGGCGGGTTTCTGGGAGCAATCAGCCCCAGCATTTT.

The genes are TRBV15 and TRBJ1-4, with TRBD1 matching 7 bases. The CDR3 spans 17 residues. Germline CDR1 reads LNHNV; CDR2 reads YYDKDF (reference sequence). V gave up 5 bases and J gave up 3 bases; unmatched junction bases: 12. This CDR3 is CATSAMEGGLANEKLFF. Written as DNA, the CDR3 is TGTGCCACCAGCGCGATGGAAGGGGGCTTAGCTAATGAAAAACTGTTTTTT.

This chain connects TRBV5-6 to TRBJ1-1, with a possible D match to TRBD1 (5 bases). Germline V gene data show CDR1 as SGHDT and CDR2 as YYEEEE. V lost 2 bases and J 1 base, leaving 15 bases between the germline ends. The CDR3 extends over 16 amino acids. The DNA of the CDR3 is TGTGCCAGCAGCTTTGTGGTAGGCCAGGGGAACACTGAAGCTTTCTTT. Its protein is CASSFVVGQGNTEAFF.

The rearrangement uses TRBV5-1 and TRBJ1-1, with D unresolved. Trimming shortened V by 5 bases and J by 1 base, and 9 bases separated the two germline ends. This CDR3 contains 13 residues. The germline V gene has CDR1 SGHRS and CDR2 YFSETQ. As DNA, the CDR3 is TGCGCCAGCAGAAGAGAGGAGAACACTGAAGCTTTCTTT. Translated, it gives CASRREENTEAFF.

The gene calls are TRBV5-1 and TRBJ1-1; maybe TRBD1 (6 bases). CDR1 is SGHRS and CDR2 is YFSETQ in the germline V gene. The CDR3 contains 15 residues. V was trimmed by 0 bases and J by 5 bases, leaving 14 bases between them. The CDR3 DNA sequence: TGCGCCAGCAGCTTGGTGTCGGGGGGCTTAACTGAAGCTTTCTTT. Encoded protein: CASSLVSGGLTEAFF.

CDR3 in amino acids: CASSLGGAGPYNEQFF. In nucleotides, the CDR3 is TGTGCCAGCAGCTTAGGGGGAGCGGGACCCTACAATGAGCAGTTCTTC. This chain joins TRBV7-7 and TRBJ2-1; 7 positions match TRBD2. Trimming removed 1 base from V and 2 bases from J; junction bases left unmatched: 5. The CDR3 runs 16 residues. Germline CDR1 is SSHAT and CDR2 is FNYEAQ (reference sequence). Variable domain in full (rest from reference TRBV7-7 and TRBJ2-1): GAGVSQSPRYKVTKRGQDVTLRCDPISSHATLYWYQQALGQGPEFLTYFNYEAQPDKSGLPSDRFSAERPEGSISTLTIQRTEQRDSAMYRCASSLGGAGPYNEQFFGPGTRLTVL.

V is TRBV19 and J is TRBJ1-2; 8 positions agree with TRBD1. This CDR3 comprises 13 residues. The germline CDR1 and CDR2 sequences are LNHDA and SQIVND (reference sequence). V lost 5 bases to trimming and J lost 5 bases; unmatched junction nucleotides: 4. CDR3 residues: CASSPDRGYGYTF. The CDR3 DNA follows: TGTGCCAGTAGTCCTGACAGGGGATATGGCTACACCTTC.

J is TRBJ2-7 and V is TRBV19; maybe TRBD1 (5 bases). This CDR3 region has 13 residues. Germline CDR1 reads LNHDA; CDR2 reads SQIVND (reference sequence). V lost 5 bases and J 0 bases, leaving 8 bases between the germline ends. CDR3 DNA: TGTGCCAGTAGTCCCGGACACTCCTACGAGCAGTACTTC. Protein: CASSPGHSYEQYF.

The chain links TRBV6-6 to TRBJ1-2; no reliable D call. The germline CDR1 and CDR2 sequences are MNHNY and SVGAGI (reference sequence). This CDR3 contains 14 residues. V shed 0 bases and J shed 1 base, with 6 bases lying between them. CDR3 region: CASSYSLSNYGYTF. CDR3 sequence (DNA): TGTGCCAGCAGTTACTCGCTCAGTAACTATGGCTACACCTTC.

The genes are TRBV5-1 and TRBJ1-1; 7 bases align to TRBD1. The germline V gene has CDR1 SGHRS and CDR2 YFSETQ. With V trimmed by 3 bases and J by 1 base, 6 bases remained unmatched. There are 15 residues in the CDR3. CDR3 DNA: TGCGCCAGCAGCTATACCGGGACAGAGAACACTGAAGCTTTCTTT. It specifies CASSYTGTENTEAFF.

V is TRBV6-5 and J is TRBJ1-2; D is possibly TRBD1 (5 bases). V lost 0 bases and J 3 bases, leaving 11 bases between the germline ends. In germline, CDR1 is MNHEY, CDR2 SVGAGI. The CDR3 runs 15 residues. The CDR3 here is CASSYSTVFDYGYTF. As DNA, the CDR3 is TGTGCCAGCAGTTACTCGACAGTTTTTGACTATGGCTACACCTTC.

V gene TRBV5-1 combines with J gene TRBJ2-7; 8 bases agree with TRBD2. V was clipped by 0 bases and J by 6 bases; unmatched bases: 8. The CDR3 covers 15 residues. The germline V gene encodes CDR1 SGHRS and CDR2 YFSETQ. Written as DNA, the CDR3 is TGCGCCAGCAGCTTGGCCGGAAGCGGGAGAGGCGAGCAGTACTTC. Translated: CASSLAGSGRGEQYF.

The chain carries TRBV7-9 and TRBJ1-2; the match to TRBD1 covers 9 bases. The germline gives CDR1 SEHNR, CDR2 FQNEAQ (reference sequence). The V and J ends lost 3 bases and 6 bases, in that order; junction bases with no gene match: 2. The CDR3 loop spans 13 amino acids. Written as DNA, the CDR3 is TGTGCCAGCAGCTTCGGGACAGGGAATGGCTACACCTTC. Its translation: CASSFGTGNGYTF.

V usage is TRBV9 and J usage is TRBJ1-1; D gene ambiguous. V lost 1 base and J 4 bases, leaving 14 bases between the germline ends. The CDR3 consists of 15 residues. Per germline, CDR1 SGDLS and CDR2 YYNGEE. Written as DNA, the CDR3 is TGTGCCAGCAGCGTATACGCGCTGGAGAGCACTGAAGCTTTCTTT. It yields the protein CASSVYALESTEAFF.

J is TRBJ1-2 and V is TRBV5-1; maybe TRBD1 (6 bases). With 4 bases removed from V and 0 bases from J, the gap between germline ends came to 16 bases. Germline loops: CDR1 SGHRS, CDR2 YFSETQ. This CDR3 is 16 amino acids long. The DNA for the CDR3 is TGCGCCAGCAGCCCTCAAGGGGGATCTTCTAACTATGGCTACACCTTC. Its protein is CASSPQGGSSNYGYTF.

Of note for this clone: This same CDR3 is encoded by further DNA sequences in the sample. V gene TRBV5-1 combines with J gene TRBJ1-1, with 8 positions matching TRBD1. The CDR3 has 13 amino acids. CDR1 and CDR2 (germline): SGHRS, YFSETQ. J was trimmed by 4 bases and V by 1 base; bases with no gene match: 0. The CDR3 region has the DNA TGCGCCAGCAGCTTGACAGGGGGCACTGAAGCTTTCTTT. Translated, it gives CASSLTGGTEAFF.

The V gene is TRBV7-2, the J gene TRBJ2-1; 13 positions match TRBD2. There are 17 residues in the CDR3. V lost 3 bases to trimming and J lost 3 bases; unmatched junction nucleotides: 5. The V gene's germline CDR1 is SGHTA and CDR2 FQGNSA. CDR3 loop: CASSLRLAGGFYNEQFF. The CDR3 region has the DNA TGTGCCAGCAGCTTGAGACTAGCGGGGGGATTCTACAATGAGCAGTTCTTC.

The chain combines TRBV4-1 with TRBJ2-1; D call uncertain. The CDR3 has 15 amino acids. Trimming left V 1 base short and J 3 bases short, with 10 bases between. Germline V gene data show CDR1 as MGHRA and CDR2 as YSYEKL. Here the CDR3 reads CASSQGLVVYNEQFF. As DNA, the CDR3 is TGCGCCAGCAGCCAAGGGCTAGTGGTCTACAATGAGCAGTTCTTC.

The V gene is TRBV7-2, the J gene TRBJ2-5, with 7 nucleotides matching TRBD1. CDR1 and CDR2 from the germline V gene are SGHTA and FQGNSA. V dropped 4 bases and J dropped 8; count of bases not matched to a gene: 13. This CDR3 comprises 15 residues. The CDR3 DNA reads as TGTGCCAGCAGCTGGAGGACAGGTGATCCCACCACCCAGTACTTC. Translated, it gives CASSWRTGDPTTQYF.